What follows are 26 T cell receptor beta chains derived from one specimen sequenced in a study of beta chain features in type 1 diabetes. These TCRs are of unknown antigen specificity. The whole isolated RNA underwent reverse transcription, so sequencing captured expressed TCRB transcripts. Only in-frame clones appear in the TCRdb table, and some are missing; sequencing was by immunoSEQ multiplex PCR. The repertoire includes roughly 280,000 clones, approximately 25% of them detected once, and about 0.012% sits in the top ten. General study findings and limits: When Type 1 diabetes patients were examined, their TCRB CDR3s proved moderately but significantly shorter in all four CD4+ subsets.

Sequencing was carried out using naive CD4+ T cells from blood. These receptors all stem from a woman aged 25 to 39 with type 1 diabetes.

The chain employs TRBV4-2 and TRBJ1-5; a possible D gene is TRBD1 (5 bases). V dropped 8 bases and J dropped 3 bases, with 17 bases sitting between them. CDR3 length equals 15 residues. The V gene's germline CDR1 is LGHNA and CDR2 YNFKEQ. The CDR3 nucleotides are TGTGCCAGCCGACCCAGGACGGGGGACAATCAGCCCCAGCATTTT. It is translated as CASRPRTGDNQPQHF.

The CDR3 spells CSVVDRGRSYEQYF. CDR3 nucleotides: TGCAGCGTTGTCGACAGGGGACGATCCTACGAGCAGTACTTC. This rearrangement joins TRBV29-1 to TRBJ2-7; 8 nucleotides line up with TRBD1. The CDR3 has 14 residues. V gave up 4 bases and J gave up 1 base; unmatched junction bases: 6. Germline CDR1 reads SQVTM; CDR2 reads ANQGSEA.

This chain joins TRBV7-8 and TRBJ2-7; a weak D match, TRBD2 (5 bases). V lost 4 bases, J lost 3 bases, and 16 bases lay in between. The germline gives CDR1 SGHVS, CDR2 FQNEAQ. This CDR3 comprises 15 residues. CDR3 loop: CASSSRPGWDYEQYF. The CDR3 region has the DNA TGTGCCAGCAGCTCCAGACCGGGGTGGGACTACGAGCAGTACTTC.

This clone was detected only a few times. The chain carries TRBV30 and TRBJ1-3, with D hard to call. Trimming removed 5 bases from V and 2 bases from J, with 13 bases in between. The CDR3 runs 14 residues. From germline, CDR1 is GTSNPN and CDR2 SVGIG (reference sequence). The chain's CDR3 is CAWRRLSAGNTIYF. The DNA for the CDR3 is TGTGCCTGGCGCCGACTCAGCGCTGGAAACACCATATATTTT.

The chain uses TRBV30 and TRBJ2-1; TRBD2 matches 11 bases. Germline loops: CDR1 GTSNPN, CDR2 SVGIG (reference sequence). This CDR3 contains 15 residues. Losses at the gene ends were 6 bases for V and 9 bases for J; bases not matched to a gene: 13. In DNA, the CDR3 is TGTGCCTGCGGGGGGGTAGCGGGAGGGCCATCTGAGCAGTTCTTC. Protein: CACGGVAGGPSEQFF.

This chain joins TRBV30 and TRBJ1-3; TRBD1 matches 7 bases. The CDR3 has 15 residues. V lost 2 bases and J lost 0; bases outside the gene matches: 4. Looked up from germline, CDR1 is GTSNPN and CDR2 is SVGIG (reference sequence). The CDR3 is CAWSRQGNSGNTIYF. As DNA, the CDR3 is TGTGCCTGGAGTAGACAGGGTAACTCTGGAAACACCATATATTTT.

CDR3 region: CAWSVWRGGSNQPQHF. The DNA of the CDR3 is TGTGCCTGGAGTGTATGGCGGGGGGGGAGCAATCAGCCCCAGCATTTT. The chain is built from TRBV30 and TRBJ1-5, with D perhaps matching TRBD1 (5 bases). The CDR3 runs to 16 residues. V lost 0 bases to trimming and J lost 1 base, with 13 bases between them. Germline CDR1 reads GTSNPN; CDR2 reads SVGIG (reference sequence).

This clone was counted only a few times. The chain links TRBV6-5 to TRBJ2-7; 9 bases fit TRBD1. V dropped 2 bases and J dropped 2; count of bases not matched to a gene: 4. The CDR3 contains 15 residues. In germline, CDR1 is MNHEY, CDR2 SVGAGI. The DNA for the CDR3 is TGTGCCAGCAGTTACGGGGACAGGGCTGCCTACGAGCAGTACTTC. Translating it yields CASSYGDRAAYEQYF.

A few counts support this clone. The chain joins TRBV28 to TRBJ2-1; 7 nucleotides match TRBD2. CDR1 is MDHEN and CDR2 is SYDVKM in the germline V gene. Trimming cost V 4 bases and J 0 bases; bases outside gene matches: 3. The CDR3 has 15 residues. CDR3 in DNA: TGTGCCAGCAGTTCCAGCGGGGACTCCTACAATGAGCAGTTCTTC. Translated: CASSSSGDSYNEQFF.

The sample holds a few counts of this clone. The rearrangement joins TRBV30 to TRBJ2-2, with 9 bases matching TRBD1. The V and J ends lost 2 bases and 4 bases, in that order; junction bases with no gene match: 2. The CDR3 extends over 14 amino acids. CDR1 and CDR2 from the germline V gene are GTSNPN and SVGIG (reference sequence). CDR3 nucleotides: TGTGCCTGGAGTTTACAGGGGGCCACCGGGGAGCTGTTTTTT. Translation: CAWSLQGATGELFF.

The chain links TRBV5-1 to TRBJ2-1; 9 bases map to TRBD2. The CDR3 length is 15 residues. V lost 2 bases, J lost 9 bases, and 9 bases stayed unmatched. Germline CDR1 and CDR2: SGHRS and YFSETQ. The CDR3 DNA follows: TGCGCCAGCAGCTTATGGCCTAGCGGGGAGGGTGAGCAGTTCTTC. This codes for CASSLWPSGEGEQFF.

CDR3 coding DNA: TGTGCCAGCAGTGCGTCGGAAGCGAACTATGGCTACACCTTC. Protein: CASSASEANYGYTF. V usage is TRBV2 and J usage is TRBJ1-2; D remains unclear. The V and J ends lost 4 bases and 2 bases respectively, with 11 bases between them. The germline CDR1 and CDR2 sequences are SNHLY and FYNNEI. The CDR3 runs 14 residues.

The rearrangement links TRBV28 to TRBJ1-5, with no clear D. Per germline, CDR1 MDHEN and CDR2 SYDVKM. The germline V and J ends were trimmed by 10 bases and 6 bases, with 13 bases remaining between them. This CDR3 has 12 amino acids. The CDR3 coding sequence is TGTGCCACCTACGGAGAGGGTCAGCCCCAGCATTTT. This encodes CATYGEGQPQHF.

This clone appeared a few times. The rearrangement joins TRBV29-1 to TRBJ2-3; TRBD2 matches at 8 bases. The CDR3 has 15 amino acids. The germline CDR1 and CDR2 sequences are SQVTM and ANQGSEA. The V and J ends lost 3 bases and 1 base, in that order; junction bases with no gene match: 6. The CDR3 coding sequence is TGCAGCGTTGATGGTACTAGCGGTCGCACAGATACGCAGTATTTT. Amino acids: CSVDGTSGRTDTQYF.

This clone was counted between two and nine times. The chain has TRBV29-1 and TRBJ2-3; D is possibly TRBD2 (5 bases). Germline lookup yields CDR1 SQVTM and CDR2 ANQGSEA. The germline V and J ends were trimmed by 8 bases and 4 bases, with 10 bases remaining between them. The CDR3 has 11 amino acids. The CDR3 is CSRTWADTQYF. CDR3 sequence (DNA): TGCAGCAGGACTTGGGCAGATACGCAGTATTTT.

This chain joins TRBV5-1 and TRBJ2-3; possibly TRBD2 for D (6 bases). The CDR3 is 16 amino acids. V was clipped by 2 bases and J by 0 bases, with 13 bases between them. Per germline, CDR1 SGHRS and CDR2 YFSETQ. The CDR3 sequence is CASSFIAGTSTDTQYF. In DNA form, the CDR3 reads TGCGCCAGCAGCTTTATTGCGGGGACTAGCACAGATACGCAGTATTTT.

The chain is built from TRBV20-1 and TRBJ2-5; D unresolved. The V end lost 4 bases, the J end lost 1 base, and 4 bases lay between the germline ends. The germline CDR1 and CDR2 sequences are DFQATT and SNEGSKA (reference sequence). There are 11 residues in the CDR3. DNA for the CDR3: TGCAGTGCTACTCGCCAAGAGACCCAGTACTTC. Residues: CSATRQETQYF.

The DNA for the CDR3 is TGCAGCGTTGAGGACAGGGTTGGCTACACCTTC. This sequence encodes CSVEDRVGYTF. The rearrangement joins TRBV29-1 to TRBJ1-2; 8 bases fit TRBD1. CDR3 size: 11 residues. From germline, CDR1 is SQVTM and CDR2 ANQGSEA. V lost 3 bases and J lost 7; bases outside the gene matches: 1.

This clone showed up just a few times. This chain joins TRBV7-9 and TRBJ2-7, with 7 bases aligning to TRBD1. V lost 3 bases and J lost 0; bases outside the gene matches: 5. Germline V gene sequence: CDR1 SEHNR, CDR2 FQNEAQ (reference sequence). This CDR3 spans 15 amino acids. The CDR3 loop reads CASSFGQAYSYEQYF. The CDR3 nucleotides read TGTGCCAGCAGCTTCGGACAGGCCTACTCCTACGAGCAGTACTTC. The variable domain in full, with the rest retrieved from reference TRBV7-9 and TRBJ2-7, is DTGVSQNPRHKITKRGQNVTFRCDPISEHNRLYWYRQTLGQGPEFLTYFQNEAQLEKSRLLSDRFSAERPKGSFSTLEIQRTEQGDSAMYLCASSFGQAYSYEQYFGPGTRLTVT.

This clone was picked up a small number of times. This chain connects TRBV27 to TRBJ2-7; 9 nucleotides line up with TRBD1. J was trimmed by 0 bases and V by 5 bases; bases with no gene match: 5. Per germline, CDR1 MNHEY and CDR2 SMNVEV (reference sequence). CDR3 length: 15 residues. CDR3 loop: CASSRTGQGSYEQYF. The CDR3 DNA is TGTGCCAGCAGTCGGACGGGACAGGGCTCCTACGAGCAGTACTTC.

The sample holds a few counts of this clone. J is TRBJ2-6 and V is TRBV29-1; TRBD2 is a possible D gene (5 bases). CDR1 and CDR2 (germline): SQVTM, ANQGSEA. The V end was cut by 3 bases, the J end by 0 bases, with 12 bases between. CDR3 length equals 16 residues. The CDR3 reads CSVEQAAGSGANVLTF. The CDR3 DNA is TGCAGCGTTGAGCAGGCGGCGGGCTCTGGGGCCAACGTCCTGACTTTC.

The gene calls are TRBV30 and TRBJ2-1; 12 bases map to TRBD2. The CDR3 loop spans 11 amino acids. The germline gives CDR1 GTSNPN, CDR2 SVGIG (reference sequence). J was trimmed by 10 bases and V by 7 bases; bases with no gene match: 2. The CDR3 nucleotides are TGTGCCTTTGGACTAGCGGGAGAGCAGTTCTTC. Its protein is CAFGLAGEQFF.

This clone came up a few times. The chain employs TRBV9 and TRBJ2-2; D ambiguous. Trimming took 7 bases from V and 4 from J, leaving 14 bases between them. The CDR3 consists of 14 residues. CDR1 and CDR2 (germline): SGDLS, YYNGEE. CDR3 coding DNA: TGTGCCAGCGGGCCCCATTCTTCCACCGGGGAGCTGTTTTTT. Translating it yields CASGPHSSTGELFF.

The chain joins TRBV29-1 to TRBJ2-7; 7 nucleotides line up with TRBD2. Germline V gene lookup returns CDR1 SQVTM and CDR2 ANQGSEA. V lost 3 bases to trimming and J lost 5 bases; unmatched junction nucleotides: 7. The CDR3 length is 13 residues. For the CDR3, the DNA is TGCAGCGTTGACGGACTAGAAGGCGACGAGCAGTACTTC. Protein: CSVDGLEGDEQYF.

This clone occurred a few times. The genes are TRBV7-9 and TRBJ1-2; D gene unclear. Germline assignment: CDR1 SEHNR and CDR2 FQNEAQ (reference sequence). This CDR3 comprises 12 residues. V lost 5 bases to trimming and J lost 8 bases, with 12 bases between them. The CDR3 nucleotides read TGTGCCAGCAGCACCACAGTATCCGGCTACACCTTC. Translating it yields CASSTTVSGYTF.

V usage is TRBV11-2 and J usage is TRBJ2-1; tentatively, D is TRBD1 (5 bases). Germline-derived CDR1 and CDR2 are SGHAT and FQNNGV. V was clipped by 0 bases and J by 15 bases, with 15 bases between them. This CDR3 is 13 amino acids long. The CDR3 bases are TGTGCCAGCAGCTTAGATAGAGGCAGGGCTTCGTTCTTC. Protein: CASSLDRGRASFF.